Listed below are T cell receptor beta chains from one sample, sequenced in a study of regulatory T cells in long-lasting Graves disease. One entry per CDR3 protein, called by TCRdb with MiXCR from the multiplex PCR reads. The data show about 470,000 distinct CDR3 sequences, about 15% seen once. The same sample was also used in a study of T cells in Graves' hyperthyroidism and ophthalmopathy.

This material consisted of peripheral blood mononuclear cells (PBMCs), taken at new diagnosis, from a patient treated with antithyroid drugs. Receptors originate from a woman under 40 with Graves disease. Both conserved end residues are part of each CDR3. The D gene is left open where the match is weak. A clone size is listed for some rows: how often the clone was seen (once, few, many), or a class if it is expanded.

J	D	V	size	DNA	CDR3
TRBJ2-1	NA	TRBV6-5	few	TGTGCCAGCAGTTACGAAGCACGCTACTACAATGAGCAGTTCTTC	CASSYEARYYNEQFF
TRBJ2-5	NA	TRBV19	few	TGTGCCAGTAGTAAATCTAGCTTGGAGACCCAGTACTTC	CASSKSSLETQYF
TRBJ2-2	TRBD1	TRBV24-1	NA	TGTGCCCCCGGGACAGGGAACACCGGGGAGCTGTTTTTT	CAPGTGNTGELFF
TRBJ2-7	TRBD1	TRBV30	many	TGTGCCTGGAGTTCTCCCGGACAGGCGTCGAGCTACGAGCAGTACTTC	CAWSSPGQASSYEQYF
TRBJ2-2	NA	TRBV10-2	few	TGCGCCAGCAGTCCCGGGATCTTGAACACCGGGGAGCTGTTTTTT	CASSPGILNTGELFF
TRBJ1-3	NA	TRBV19	few	TGTGCCAGTAATGTTGGGCACACCATATATTTT	CASNVGHTIYF
TRBJ2-7	TRBD2	TRBV10-3	many	TGTGCCATCGGGACTAGCGGGAGGGCCGCAGACGAGCAGTACTTC	CAIGTSGRAADEQYF
TRBJ2-7	TRBD2	TRBV6-1	many	TGTGCCAGCAGCCGCCTCGGGACTAGCGGGAGTACTTTCTACGAGCAGTACTTC	CASSRLGTSGSTFYEQYF
TRBJ1-1	TRBD1	TRBV12-3/TRBV12-4	NA	TGTGCCAGCAACCCTCGGGACAGGGGCACTGAAGCTTTCTTT	CASNPRDRGTEAFF
TRBJ2-5	TRBD1	TRBV5-1	few	TGCGCCAGCAGCTTGCAGGGGGCTGAGACCCAGTACTTC	CASSLQGAETQYF
TRBJ2-5	NA	TRBV11-3	many	TGTGCCAGCAGCCCGCACGGGGTGGAGACCCAGTACTTC	CASSPHGVETQYF
TRBJ2-2	NA	TRBV5-1	NA	TGCGCCAGCAGCCGAACTAGACAGATCCCCGGGGGGCTGTTTTTT	CASSRTRQIPGGLFF
TRBJ1-4	TRBD1	TRBV27	few	TGTGCCAGCAGTTTATCGATGGGGACAGGGACGGAAAAACTGTTTTTT	CASSLSMGTGTEKLFF
TRBJ1-2	NA	TRBV18	NA	TGTGCCAGCTCACCACCCTCCAGGGCGGCTAACTATGGCTACACCTTC	CASSPPSRAANYGYTF
TRBJ2-7	TRBD1	TRBV7-3	NA	TGTGCCAGCAGTTTGGGACAGGAAAAGGACGAGCAGTACTTC	CASSLGQEKDEQYF
TRBJ2-1	TRBD2	TRBV7-2	many	TGTGCCAGCAGCTTAAAGGGACTAGATGTCGATGAGCAGTTCTTC	CASSLKGLDVDEQFF
TRBJ2-7	NA	TRBV4-1	NA	TGCGCCAGCAGCCAAGGATCCGGTCGGGGGTCGAGTTTCTACGAGCAGTACTTC	CASSQGSGRGSSFYEQYF
TRBJ2-5	TRBD2	TRBV29-1	few	TGCAGCGTTGGGGGCAGTGCTCCGGGACTAGCGGGGCAAGAGACCCAGTACTTC	CSVGGSAPGLAGQETQYF
TRBJ1-1	NA	TRBV12-3/TRBV12-4	many	TGTGCCAGCAGTCTAGACGGGCCCGGGAGTCGCACTGAAGCTTTCTTT	CASSLDGPGSRTEAFF
TRBJ1-1	NA	TRBV30	many	TGTGCCTGGAGTAAGTTGATGAACACTGAAGCTTTCTTT	CAWSKLMNTEAFF
TRBJ1-2	NA	TRBV2	many	TGTGCCAGCAGTGAGATACAGGGTTTGGCCTATGGCTACACCTTC	CASSEIQGLAYGYTF
TRBJ1-3	NA	TRBV5-1	many	TGCGCCAGCAGCTTGGGACAGTTCTCTGGAAACACCATATATTTT	CASSLGQFSGNTIYF
TRBJ1-1	NA	TRBV10-1	NA	TGCGCCAGCAGTGATTCCCAGGGGGAAGCTTTCTTT	CASSDSQGEAFF
TRBJ2-1	NA	TRBV20-1	many	TGCAGTGGAGCGGACAATGAGCAGTTCTTC	CSGADNEQFF
TRBJ2-3	TRBD2	TRBV25-1	many	TGTGCCAGCAGTGTAGACCGTGGGGGGGACACAGATACGCAGTATTTT	CASSVDRGGDTDTQYF
TRBJ2-1	NA	TRBV27	NA	TGTGCCAGCAGTTACAGGCCCTACAATGAGCAGTTCTTC	CASSYRPYNEQFF
TRBJ2-7	TRBD1	TRBV20-1	NA	TGCAGTGCTTCCTGGGACAGCTCCTACGAGCAGCACTTC	CSASWDSSYEQHF
TRBJ2-6	NA	TRBV12-3/TRBV12-4	many	TGTGCCAGCAGTCCCATCCTGAGGGGGGCCAACGTCCTGACTTTC	CASSPILRGANVLTF
TRBJ1-5	NA	TRBV20-1	many	TGCAGTGCTAGCCCCGCGGGGGGCCCCAATCAGCCCCAGCATTTT	CSASPAGGPNQPQHF
TRBJ1-2	NA	TRBV28	many	TGTGCCAGCAGTTTAACAGGATCCTATGGCTACACCTTC	CASSLTGSYGYTF
TRBJ2-1	NA	TRBV24-1	few	TGTGCCACCAGTGATGGACCTGGGGGGGCCACACACAATGAGCAGTTCTTC	CATSDGPGGATHNEQFF
TRBJ2-7	TRBD2	TRBV4-1	many	TGCGCCAGCAGTCCTAGCGGGAGGGCCGCCGAGCAGTACTTC	CASSPSGRAAEQYF
TRBJ2-1	NA	TRBV30	many	TGTGCCTGGAGTGTGGGGATTTCGTACAATGAGCAGTTCTTC	CAWSVGISYNEQFF
TRBJ2-3	NA	TRBV6-1	NA	TGTGCCAGCAGCCCTCCTACTAGACCAGTGGGGGATACGCAGTATTTT	CASSPPTRPVGDTQYF
TRBJ1-2	TRBD1	TRBV5-1	NA	TGCGCCAGCAGCCCAGGGACAGGGGGCATCTATGGCCACACCTTC	CASSPGTGGIYGHTF
TRBJ1-5	TRBD1	TRBV2	many	TGTGCCAGCAGCCCGACAGGGGGACACAATCAGCCCCAGCATTTT	CASSPTGGHNQPQHF
TRBJ1-1	TRBD1	TRBV28	many	TGTGCCAGTGCGGGGGGGTTATACAGGGGAACGAAAGCTTTCTTT	CASAGGLYRGTKAFF
TRBJ2-1	TRBD2	TRBV28	many	TGTGCCAGCAGTTTATACACTAGCGGACCCTACAATGAGCAGTTCTTC	CASSLYTSGPYNEQFF
TRBJ2-2	NA	TRBV7-9	many	TGTGCCAGCAGTTCGGTACTAGGAGTTGCCGGGGAGCTGTTTTTT	CASSSVLGVAGELFF
TRBJ2-1	NA	TRBV16	many	TGTGCCAGCAGCCAGGACAATGAGCAGTTCTTC	CASSQDNEQFF
TRBJ2-1	TRBD2	TRBV24-1	NA	TGTGCCACCAGTGATACTCGGACGGGACCGGGGGGAAATGAGCAGTTCTTC	CATSDTRTGPGGNEQFF
TRBJ2-1	NA	TRBV5-1	NA	TGCGCCAGCAGCCCCTCTAGGCCCCACGATGAGCAGTTCTTC	CASSPSRPHDEQFF
TRBJ1-3	TRBD1	TRBV6-2/TRBV6-3	many	TGTGCCAGCAGCTTAGACGGACAGGGTCTCTCTGGAAACACCATATATTTT	CASSLDGQGLSGNTIYF
TRBJ1-2	TRBD1	TRBV24-1	few	TGTGCCACCAGTGATTCACCGGGACAGGAGTCACTCTATGGCTACACCTTC	CATSDSPGQESLYGYTF
TRBJ1-6	NA	TRBV9	many	TGTGCCAGCAGCGTAAGCGATTCCTATAATTCACCCCTCCACTTT	CASSVSDSYNSPLHF
TRBJ1-4	NA	TRBV9	many	TGTGCCAGCAGCGCCTTCGGTGACAGCCGCCAACTGTTTTTT	CASSAFGDSRQLFF
TRBJ2-1	NA	TRBV7-9	many	TGTGCCAGCAGCTTAGCGGGGGGAGCGAGTGAGCAGTTCTTC	CASSLAGGASEQFF
TRBJ2-6	NA	TRBV20-1	many	TGCAGTGCTTTCGACGGGTACTCTGGGGCCAACGTCCTGACTTTC	CSAFDGYSGANVLTF
TRBJ2-1	NA	TRBV6-1	NA	TGTGCCAGCAATCCGGACAGTTCCTACAATGAGCAGTTCTTC	CASNPDSSYNEQFF
TRBJ2-5	NA	TRBV20-1	NA	TGCAGTGCTAGGCAGGGAAATTTTCAAGAGACCCAGTACTTC	CSARQGNFQETQYF
TRBJ1-2	NA	TRBV20-1	many	TGCAGTGCTACAGGTTCTGGTGGCTATGGCTACACCTTC	CSATGSGGYGYTF
TRBJ2-7	NA	TRBV6-1	once	TGTGCCAGCAGTCGGCCCGGGGTCGAGCAGTACTTC	CASSRPGVEQYF
TRBJ1-5	NA	TRBV18	many	TGTGCCAGCTCACCGGGAAGGGCTGGCAATCAGCCCCAGCATTTT	CASSPGRAGNQPQHF
TRBJ1-5	TRBD1	TRBV30	many	TGTGCCTGGAGCGCGGGACAGGGCCGCTATCAGCCCCAGCATTTT	CAWSAGQGRYQPQHF
TRBJ2-5	NA	TRBV27	many	TGTGCCAGCAGTCGGGTGGTACAAGAGACCCAGTACTTC	CASSRVVQETQYF
TRBJ2-7	NA	TRBV6-5	many	TGTGCCAGCAGTTACGGGGGTGATACCTACGAGCAGTACTTC	CASSYGGDTYEQYF
TRBJ1-2	NA	TRBV19	NA	TGTGCCAGTTGTGGCACTTTCTTCTATGGCTACACCTTC	CASCGTFFYGYTF
TRBJ2-1	NA	TRBV15	few	TGTGCCACCAGCAGAGATATCACTCCTACAGAGCAGTTCTTC	CATSRDITPTEQFF
TRBJ2-7	NA	TRBV7-8	many	TGTGCCAGCAGCCCTAGGGGGGGCGGATCCTCCTACGAGCAGTACTTC	CASSPRGGGSSYEQYF
TRBJ2-7	NA	TRBV6-1	few	TGTGCCAGCAGCCCCGGGGACGGACTCTACGAGCAGTACTTC	CASSPGDGLYEQYF